This T cell receptor beta chain stems from a study of Graves' ophthalmopathy and Graves' hyperthyroidism. RNA transcripts were the source from which TCR beta CDR3 regions were amplified. HTBI-primed RT-PCR formed the first round, and a multiplex PCR formed the second. MiXCR, run by TCRdb on the multiplex PCR reads, gives a single entry per CDR3 protein. The sample carries approximately 540,000 distinct CDR3 sequences, under 40% recorded once. Regarding the study as a whole: Most thyroid clonotypes with frequency above 0.001 were detected in blood too.

Researchers turned away patients with other autoimmune diseases, uncontrolled infections, pregnancy or lactation. The germline CDR1 and CDR2 sequences are MNHNY and SVGAGI (reference sequence). The CDR3 length is 13 residues. V trimming: 4 bases; J trimming: 7 bases; junction bases outside the gene matches: 5. This clonotype was observed a few times. Its specificity is unknown. This TCR derives from an adult man with Graves' hyperthyroidism. Material for sequencing was peripheral blood or thyroid tissue (not recorded which). The chain recombines TRBV6-6 with TRBJ2-7, with TRBD1 matching over 9 bases. DNA of the CDR3: TGTGCCAGCAGTTTGACAGGGGGGGATGAGCAGTACTTC. It translates to CASSLTGGDEQYF.